These T cell receptor beta chains were read from a single sample in a study of neurological immune-mediated disorders. TCRdb itself ran the 5' RACE reads through MiXCR, one entry per CDR3 protein. In the table there are more than 100,000 distinct CDR3 sequences, roughly a tenth of which are singletons. Sequencing used PBMCs. Source of these receptors: a female donor with HTLV-1-associated myelopathy (HAM/TSP). CDR3s include the opening cysteine and the closing phenylalanine or tryptophan. A D gene is named only where the DNA matches it firmly. Only some rows state a clone size, as once, few, many or a class for expanded clones.

v_gene	j_gene	d_gene	abundance	CDR3nt	CDR3aa
TRBV5-1	TRBJ1-2	TRBD1	few	TGCGCCAGCAGCTGGGGGACAGGGCTAAACTATGGCTACACCTTC	CASSWGTGLNYGYTF
TRBV4-1	TRBJ2-3	.	many	TGCGCCAGCAGCCAAGATCTTTGGGGGGGGGCCGTTAGTACAGATACGCAGTATTTT	CASSQDLWGGAVSTDTQYF
TRBV18	TRBJ1-1	.	many	TGTGCCAGCTCACCACCGAATGGGGCTGAAGCTTTCTTT	CASSPPNGAEAFF
TRBV20-1	TRBJ2-2	.	many	TGCAGTGCTAGAGATGTCAGGGGGGGGGCGTCCGGGGAGCTGTTTTTT	CSARDVRGGASGELFF
TRBV20-1	TRBJ2-2	TRBD1	many	TGCAGTGCTAGAGAGATGATAGGGACAGCGAACACCGGGGAGCTGTTTTTT	CSAREMIGTANTGELFF
TRBV28	TRBJ2-3	.	many	TGTGCCAGCAGTTTGGATCCTGAAAGGGACACAGATACGCAGTATTTT	CASSLDPERDTDTQYF
TRBV5-1	TRBJ2-7	.	many	TGCGCCAGCAGCTTGGGTGGGACCCCGAGGGAGCAGTACTTC	CASSLGGTPREQYF
TRBV20-1	TRBJ2-6	.	.	TGCAGTGCGCCACAGGGTTCAAGCTCTGGGGCCAACGTCCTGACTTTC	CSAPQGSSSGANVLTF
TRBV5-1	TRBJ2-3	.	many	TGCGCCAGCATGAGGGGATACACAGATACGCAGTATTTT	CASMRGYTDTQYF
TRBV20-1	TRBJ1-2	TRBD1	many	TGCAGTGCTAGAGGGACAGGGCACTATGGCTACACCTTC	CSARGTGHYGYTF
TRBV12-3/TRBV12-4	TRBJ2-5	TRBD1	many	TGTGCCAGCAGACCCGGGACAGGGAGTGGCGGGACCCAGTACTTC	CASRPGTGSGGTQYF
TRBV27	TRBJ2-5	.	many	TGTGCCAGCAGCTCGACGGGAAAGACCCAGTACTTC	CASSSTGKTQYF
TRBV6-5	TRBJ2-7	TRBD1	many	TGTGCCAGCAGAAGGGACAGGGAGAGCTCCTACGAGCAGTACTTC	CASRRDRESSYEQYF
TRBV15	TRBJ2-7	.	many	TGTGCTACCAGCAGAGATAGGAGGGACGTCCACGAGCAGTACTTC	CATSRDRRDVHEQYF
TRBV20-1	TRBJ1-3	.	many	TGCAGTGCTTACAGGTCCGGGAGAAACACCATATATTTT	CSAYRSGRNTIYF
TRBV4-2	TRBJ2-3	TRBD2	many	TGTGCCAGCAGCCTAGCGGGGCTAGCCACAGATACGCAGTATTTT	CASSLAGLATDTQYF
TRBV20-1	TRBJ2-7	TRBD1	.	TGCAGTACCGGGACAGGGCGCGACGAGCAGTACTTC	CSTGTGRDEQYF
TRBV24-1	TRBJ2-3	.	many	TGTGCCACCAGTGAAGAAATTTGGGATACGCAGTATTTT	CATSEEIWDTQYF
TRBV12-3/TRBV12-4	TRBJ2-3	TRBD2	many	TGTGCCAGCAGTTCAGAAGGCGGGGGGGTCGCAGATACGCAGTATTTT	CASSSEGGGVADTQYF
TRBV11-2	TRBJ2-3	TRBD2	many	TGTGCCAGCAGCAGCAGGCGGGACTACCGGGCGCAGTATTTT	CASSSRRDYRAQYF
TRBV10-3	TRBJ1-6	.	many	TGTGCCATCAGTGATACTACAGGGAGCTCCTATAATTCACCCCTCCACTTT	CAISDTTGSSYNSPLHF
TRBV5-1	TRBJ2-3	TRBD2	many	TGCGCCAGCAGTAGACTAGCGGGGACAGATACGCAGTATTTT	CASSRLAGTDTQYF
TRBV20-1	TRBJ2-1	.	few	TGCAGTGCTAGAGATCTGCCGAAACGTCTCCTTGCGAGCTCCTACAATGAGCAGTTCTTC	CSARDLPKRLLASSYNEQFF
TRBV27	TRBJ2-7	TRBD2	many	TGTGCCAGCAGCCGTTACGGGCCCTCACCGGGACTAGCGGGGGGGCCTTCCTACGAGCAGTACTTC	CASSRYGPSPGLAGGPSYEQYF
TRBV20-1	TRBJ1-5	.	many	TGCAGTGCTGCCTTCCAGGTACAGGGCAATCAGCCCCAGCATTTT	CSAAFQVQGNQPQHF
TRBV4-1	TRBJ1-1	TRBD1	.	TGCGCCAGCAGCCAGCCGGGACAGGCGACTGAAGCTTTCTTT	CASSQPGQATEAFF
TRBV10-3	TRBJ1-5	.	many	TGTGCCATCAGTTCTAGTATGAGCGATCAGCCCCAGCATTTT	CAISSSMSDQPQHF
TRBV11-2	TRBJ2-3	.	many	TGTGCCAGCAGCTTAGACCGCCCCCCGGAGGCGGCGGGGCTCGATACGCAGTATTTT	CASSLDRPPEAAGLDTQYF
TRBV7-7	TRBJ2-5	TRBD2	many	TGTGCCAGCAGCTTCGGACTAGCGGAGACCCAGTACTTC	CASSFGLAETQYF
TRBV6-5	TRBJ2-1	.	.	TGTGCCAGCAGTAAACTTGTCGGGGGATACAATGAGCAGTTCTTC	CASSKLVGGYNEQFF
TRBV7-2	TRBJ2-7	TRBD2	many	TGTGCCAGCAGGGCCTCTAGCGGACCCTACGAGCAGTACTTC	CASRASSGPYEQYF
TRBV5-6	TRBJ2-2	TRBD1	many	TGTGCCAGCAGCTTGGGAGGGGGCAGCACCGGGGAGCTGTTTTTT	CASSLGGGSTGELFF
TRBV9	TRBJ2-2	TRBD2	many	TGTGCCAGCAGCTTCGAACCCTCTCCGGCGGGGGGGATTCCCGGGGAGCTGTTTTTT	CASSFEPSPAGGIPGELFF
TRBV12-3/TRBV12-4	TRBJ2-5	.	many	TGTGCCAGCAGTTCCCGCGCGGGAGAGACCCAGTACTTC	CASSSRAGETQYF
TRBV28	TRBJ2-3	.	many	TGTGCCAGCAGTCTCCCCTCGGGGGCAGATACGCAGTATTTT	CASSLPSGADTQYF
TRBV20-1	TRBJ2-1	TRBD2	.	TGCAGTGCTAGAGGACTAGCGGAACTGAATGAGCAGTTCTTC	CSARGLAELNEQFF
TRBV20-1	TRBJ2-7	.	.	TGCAGTGCTTGGGACGCCGGCTCCCACGAGCAGTACTTC	CSAWDAGSHEQYF
TRBV28	TRBJ2-3	.	many	TGTGCCAGCAGTCTCCCCGGAGGGGGGGCATTGGATACGCAGTATTTT	CASSLPGGGALDTQYF
TRBV14	TRBJ2-1	.	many	TGTGCCAGCAGCCGCAACAACCCTAGGGGCCTCTCCTTCAATGAGCAGTTCTTC	CASSRNNPRGLSFNEQFF
TRBV20-1	TRBJ1-6	.	many	TGCAGTGCTAGCCCCGGACCTAATTCACCCCTCCACTTT	CSASPGPNSPLHF
TRBV7-8	TRBJ1-2	.	many	TGTGCCAGCAGCTTAGGGATCAAAAGAGGCTATGGCTACACCTTC	CASSLGIKRGYGYTF
TRBV5-1	TRBJ2-3	TRBD2	many	TGCGCCAGCAGCTCCGGGGCTAGCGGGGTCATAGATACGCAGTATTTT	CASSSGASGVIDTQYF
TRBV6-2/TRBV6-3	TRBJ2-5	.	many	TGTGCCAGCGGCGGGGCAGGAGGAGAGACCCAGTACTTC	CASGGAGGETQYF
TRBV5-1	TRBJ2-7	TRBD1	many	TGCGCCAGCAGGGCACAGGGGGCCCCCTACGAGCAGTACTTC	CASRAQGAPYEQYF
TRBV5-1	TRBJ1-6	.	few	TGCGCCAGCAGCTTGGGGCAGGCGAGCTCCTATAATTCACCCCTCCACTTT	CASSLGQASSYNSPLHF
TRBV3-1	TRBJ2-2	TRBD1	.	TGTGCCAGCAGCCAAGGGACAGGGCGTCGGGGGGAGCTGTTTTTT	CASSQGTGRRGELFF
TRBV15	TRBJ2-1	.	many	TGTGCTACCAGCAGAGATCTGGTCAATGAGCAGTTCTTC	CATSRDLVNEQFF
TRBV5-1	TRBJ2-7	.	many	TGCGCCAGCAGCAGGGGTTTGGGCTACGAGCAGTACTTC	CASSRGLGYEQYF
TRBV2	TRBJ2-3	.	many	TGTGCCAGCAGTGAAAGTGGACCAGATACGCAGTATTTT	CASSESGPDTQYF
TRBV5-1	TRBJ2-3	TRBD2	many	TGCGCCAGCAGAGGACTAGCGGGTCTGGCAGATACGCAGTATTTT	CASRGLAGLADTQYF
TRBV7-9	TRBJ2-3	.	many	TGTGCCAGCAGCTTAATACAGAGAAACACAGATACGCAGTATTTT	CASSLIQRNTDTQYF
TRBV6-5	TRBJ1-5	TRBD1	many	TGTGCCAGCAGACGGGGACAGGTCAATCAGCCCCAGCATTTT	CASRRGQVNQPQHF
TRBV5-1	TRBJ2-7	.	many	TGCGCCAGCAGCCCCGGACACTATCTCTCCTACGAGCAGTACTTC	CASSPGHYLSYEQYF